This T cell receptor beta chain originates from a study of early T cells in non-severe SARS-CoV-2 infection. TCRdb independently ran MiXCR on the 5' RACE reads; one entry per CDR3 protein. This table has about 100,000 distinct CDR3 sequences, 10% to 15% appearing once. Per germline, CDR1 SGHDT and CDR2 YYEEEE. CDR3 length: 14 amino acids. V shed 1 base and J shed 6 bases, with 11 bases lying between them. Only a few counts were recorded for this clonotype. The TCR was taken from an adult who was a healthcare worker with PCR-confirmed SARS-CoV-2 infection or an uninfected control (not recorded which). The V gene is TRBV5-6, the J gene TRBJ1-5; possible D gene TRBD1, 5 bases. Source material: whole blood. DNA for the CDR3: TGTGCCAGCAGCTTGAGGGGAGGAGGTCAGCCCCAGCATTTT. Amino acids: CASSLRGGGQPQHF.